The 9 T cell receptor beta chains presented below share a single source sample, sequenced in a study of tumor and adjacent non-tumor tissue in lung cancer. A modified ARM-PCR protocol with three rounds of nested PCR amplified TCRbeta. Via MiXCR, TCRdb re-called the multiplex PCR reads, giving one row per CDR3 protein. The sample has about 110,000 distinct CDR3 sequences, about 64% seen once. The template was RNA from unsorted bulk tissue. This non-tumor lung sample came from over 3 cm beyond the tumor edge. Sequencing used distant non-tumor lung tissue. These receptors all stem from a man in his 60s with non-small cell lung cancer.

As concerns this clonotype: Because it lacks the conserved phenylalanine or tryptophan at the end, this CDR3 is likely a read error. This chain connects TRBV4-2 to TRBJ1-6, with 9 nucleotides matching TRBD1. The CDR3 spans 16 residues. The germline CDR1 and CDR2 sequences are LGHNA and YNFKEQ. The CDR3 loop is CVSSQDWTGANSPLHS. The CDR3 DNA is TGTGTCAGCAGCCAAGACTGGACAGGGGCAAATTCACCCCTCCACTCT.

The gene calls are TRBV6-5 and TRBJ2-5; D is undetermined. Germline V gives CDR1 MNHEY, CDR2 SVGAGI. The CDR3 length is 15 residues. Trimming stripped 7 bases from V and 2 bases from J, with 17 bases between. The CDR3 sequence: CASTQRWGRQETQYF. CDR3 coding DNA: TGTGCCAGCACCCAGAGGTGGGGTAGGCAAGAGACCCAGTACTTC.

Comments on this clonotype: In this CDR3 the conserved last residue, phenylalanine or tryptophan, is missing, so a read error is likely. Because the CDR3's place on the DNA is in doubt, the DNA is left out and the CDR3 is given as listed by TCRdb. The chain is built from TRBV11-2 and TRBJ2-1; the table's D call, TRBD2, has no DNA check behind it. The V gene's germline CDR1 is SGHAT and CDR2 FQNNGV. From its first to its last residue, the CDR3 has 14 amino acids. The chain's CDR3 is CASSLVGRAGEQSI.

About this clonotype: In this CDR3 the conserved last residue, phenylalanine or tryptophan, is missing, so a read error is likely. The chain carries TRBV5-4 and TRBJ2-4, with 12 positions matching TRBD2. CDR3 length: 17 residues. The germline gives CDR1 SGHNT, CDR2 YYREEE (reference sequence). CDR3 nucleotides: TGTTCCAGCAGCTTGGAGGGACTAGCGGGAGCCAAAAACATTCAGTACTAC. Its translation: CSSSLEGLAGAKNIQYY.

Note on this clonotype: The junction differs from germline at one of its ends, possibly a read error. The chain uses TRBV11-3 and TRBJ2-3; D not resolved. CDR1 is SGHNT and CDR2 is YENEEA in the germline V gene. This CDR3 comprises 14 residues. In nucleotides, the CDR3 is TGTGCCAGCATCTTAGTCGGCTACGCAGGTACGCAGTATTTT. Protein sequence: CASILVGYAGTQYF.

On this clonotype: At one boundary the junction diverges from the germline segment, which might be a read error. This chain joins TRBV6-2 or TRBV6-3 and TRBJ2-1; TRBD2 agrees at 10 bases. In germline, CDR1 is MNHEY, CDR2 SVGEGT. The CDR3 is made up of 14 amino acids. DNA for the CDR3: TGTGCCAGCAGTTGTACTAGCGGGACCTATGAGCAATTCTTC. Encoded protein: CASSCTSGTYEQFF.

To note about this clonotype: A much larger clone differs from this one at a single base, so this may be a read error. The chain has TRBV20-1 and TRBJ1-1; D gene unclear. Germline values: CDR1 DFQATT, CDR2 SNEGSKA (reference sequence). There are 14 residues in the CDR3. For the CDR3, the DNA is TGCAGTGCTAGAGATCTAGGAGTGAACACTGAAGCTCTCTTT. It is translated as CSARDLGVNTEALF.

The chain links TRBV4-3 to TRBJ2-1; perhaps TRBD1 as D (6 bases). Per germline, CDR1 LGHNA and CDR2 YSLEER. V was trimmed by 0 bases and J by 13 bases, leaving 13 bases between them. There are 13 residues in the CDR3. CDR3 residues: CASSQEERTDQFF. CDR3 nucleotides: TGCGCCAGCAGCCAAGAAGAACGGACAGATCAGTTCTTC.

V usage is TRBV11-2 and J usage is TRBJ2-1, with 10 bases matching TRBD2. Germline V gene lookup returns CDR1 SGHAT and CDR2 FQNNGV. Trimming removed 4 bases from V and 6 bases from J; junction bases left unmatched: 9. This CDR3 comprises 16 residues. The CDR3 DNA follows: TGTGCCAGCAGCTCGAATAGCGGGAGGTCTCCCAATGAGCAGTTCTTC. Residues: CASSSNSGRSPNEQFF.